This TCR beta chain is from a study of neurological immune-mediated disorders. Broader study findings: The most TCR clonal expansion was seen in HTLV-1-associated myelopathy, whereas the least was seen in multiple sclerosis, below the level in healthy controls.

Germline loops: CDR1 ENHRY, CDR2 SYGVKD. The V and J ends lost 2 bases and 7 bases respectively, with 12 bases between them. The length of the CDR3 is 14 residues. Unsorted libraries were generated from 2 million PBMCs held at -80 degrees C. The making of cDNA relied on 5'RACE with 10-nucleotide random UMIs. A single record per CDR3 protein comes from TCRdb applying MiXCR to the 5' RACE reads. The profile shows about 48,000 distinct CDR3 sequences, more than 20% of them singletons. With respect to this clonotype: Its matching antigen is unknown.

This chain connects TRBV10-3 to TRBJ2-1, with TRBD1 as a possible D gene (6 bases). The clonotype originates from a woman in her 70s in good health. The sequenced sample was PBMCs. The CDR3 region has the DNA TGTGCCATCAGTGAGGGACCAGGGGAGAATGAGCAGTTCTTC. Its translation is CAISEGPGENEQFF.